This entry lists 20 T cell receptor beta chains sequenced from one sample in a study of CD8 T cells in ankylosing spondylitis. TCRdb reanalysed the 5' RACE reads using MiXCR and keeps one entry per CDR3 protein. The repertoire holds 350,000 to 450,000 distinct CDR3 sequences, with 20% to 25% as singletons. Source material: blood, either unsorted or a sorted T cell fraction (not recorded which). The receptors derive from a male donor with ankylosing spondylitis or in good health (not recorded which).

This clonotype was found a few times. The J gene is TRBJ2-3, the V gene TRBV20-1; 11 nucleotides line up with TRBD2. Germline CDR1 and CDR2: DFQATT and SNEGSKA (reference sequence). The CDR3 has 16 residues. V shed 0 bases and J 4 bases; nucleotides not matched to a gene: 6. CDR3 in amino acids: CSARELAGERADTQYF. Here the CDR3 DNA reads TGCAGTGCTAGAGAACTAGCGGGGGAGAGGGCAGATACGCAGTATTTT.

This clonotype appeared many times. The V call is TRBV30, the J call TRBJ1-1; 7 nucleotides match TRBD1. This CDR3 has 12 amino acids. Germline CDR1 reads GTSNPN; CDR2 reads SVGIG (reference sequence). J lost 8 bases, V lost 2 bases, and 5 bases had no gene match. For the CDR3, the DNA is TGTGCCTGGAGTCGACAGGGACGCGAAGCTTTCTTT. This sequence encodes CAWSRQGREAFF.

The table lists this clonotype with a few counts. The chain is built from TRBV9 and TRBJ2-7; D gene ambiguous. Germline-derived CDR1 and CDR2 are SGDLS and YYNGEE. Trimming cost V 0 bases and J 7 bases, with 8 bases left between them. This CDR3 comprises 12 residues. CDR3 amino acids: CASSVEGLEQYF. CDR3 in DNA: TGTGCCAGCAGCGTAGAGGGTTTAGAGCAGTACTTC.

The gene calls are TRBV7-6 and TRBJ1-1; no clear D gene. This CDR3 has 14 amino acids. Trimming removed 1 base at V and 4 bases at J, with 10 bases between. From germline, CDR1 is SGHVS and CDR2 FNYEAQ. The CDR3 here is CASSLGGIRTEAFF. In DNA form, the CDR3 reads TGTGCCAGCAGCTTAGGAGGGATCCGCACTGAAGCTTTCTTT.

This clonotype qualifies as medium-sized (0.01 to 0.1%). V and J are TRBV24-1 and TRBJ2-1, with D perhaps matching TRBD1 (5 bases). This CDR3 spans 16 amino acids. From germline, CDR1 is KGHDR and CDR2 SFDVKD. V was cut by 0 bases and J by 7 bases, with 15 bases left in between. CDR3 loop: CATSDLGAGQGNEQFF. CDR3 sequence (DNA): TGTGCCACCAGTGATTTGGGGGCAGGGCAGGGAAATGAGCAGTTCTTC.

The rearrangement links TRBV3-1 to TRBJ2-7; 7 nucleotides line up with TRBD1. Germline V gene sequence: CDR1 LGHDT, CDR2 YNNKEL (reference sequence). The CDR3 covers 15 residues. The V and J ends lost 3 bases and 0 bases, in that order; junction bases with no gene match: 5. This CDR3 is CASSHTGDISYEQYF. CDR3 in DNA: TGTGCCAGCAGCCACACAGGGGACATCTCCTACGAGCAGTACTTC.

This clonotype was detected a few times. The chain is built from TRBV20-1 and TRBJ1-2; possibly TRBD1 for D (6 bases). V gave up 0 bases and J gave up 8 bases, with 13 bases separating them. The CDR3 spans 13 residues. Germline V gene sequence: CDR1 DFQATT, CDR2 SNEGSKA (reference sequence). The CDR3 is CSARDLDSSGYTF. CDR3 nucleotide sequence: TGCAGTGCTAGAGACCTGGACAGTTCGGGCTACACCTTC.

The V gene is TRBV6-1, the J gene TRBJ1-4, with D possibly TRBD1 on 5 matching bases. The CDR3 spans 15 residues. Trimming left V 1 base short and J 8 bases short, with 14 bases between. The germline CDR1 and CDR2 sequences are MNHNS and SASEGT. The CDR3 loop is CASSEVRGTGEKLFF. The CDR3 DNA follows: TGTGCCAGCAGTGAAGTGAGGGGTACGGGGGAAAAACTGTTTTTT.

This clonotype was found a few times. J is TRBJ2-7 and V is TRBV28; D uncertain. Germline V gene lookup returns CDR1 MDHEN and CDR2 SYDVKM. V was cut by 3 bases and J by 6 bases, with 15 bases left in between. The CDR3 loop spans 14 amino acids. The CDR3 here is CASSFPGEKGEQYF. CDR3 DNA: TGTGCCAGCAGTTTCCCCGGCGAAAAGGGCGAGCAGTACTTC. Filled out from reference TRBV28 and TRBJ2-7, the complete variable domain reads DVKVTQSSRYLVKRTGEKVFLECVQDMDHENMFWYRQDPGLGLRLIYFSYDVKMKEKGDIPEGYSVSREKKERFSLILESASTNQTSMYLCASSFPGEKGEQYFGPGTRLTVT.

This clonotype was picked up a small number of times. This chain joins TRBV28 and TRBJ1-1; unclear D gene. The CDR3 spans 12 residues. Trimming left V 10 bases short and J 4 bases short, with 13 bases between. Germline V gives CDR1 MDHEN, CDR2 SYDVKM. CDR3 residues: CATYMVATEAFF. The DNA of the CDR3 is TGTGCCACCTATATGGTGGCCACTGAAGCTTTCTTT.

The CDR3 here is CASSLLAEGYEQYF. The CDR3 coding sequence is TGTGCCAGCAGTTTACTAGCGGAGGGTTACGAGCAGTACTTC. V gene TRBV27 combines with J gene TRBJ2-7; 7 bases are a match to TRBD2. CDR1 and CDR2 from the germline V gene are MNHEY and SMNVEV (reference sequence). The CDR3 contains 14 residues. J was trimmed by 4 bases and V by 2 bases; bases with no gene match: 5.

This clonotype has only a few counts. The chain carries TRBV2 and TRBJ1-5; the D is unclear. V shed 3 bases and J shed 4 bases, with 10 bases lying between them. CDR3 size: 14 residues. Germline V gives CDR1 SNHLY, CDR2 FYNNEI. The CDR3 nucleotides read TGTGCCAGCAGTGACGGGCCGCTTAATCAGCCCCAGCATTTT. This translates into CASSDGPLNQPQHF.

This clonotype was observed a few times. The genes are TRBV3-1 and TRBJ1-6, with unresolved D. There are 15 residues in the CDR3. V lost 0 bases and J lost 7, with 10 bases in between. Germline V CDR1 and CDR2: LGHDT, YNNKEL (reference sequence). CDR3 sequence: CASSQEVPGNSPLHF. The CDR3 nucleotides read TGTGCCAGCAGCCAAGAGGTCCCTGGGAATTCACCCCTCCACTTT. The whole variable domain, remainder taken from reference TRBV3-1 and TRBJ1-6, is DTAVSQTPKYLVTQMGNDKSIKCEQNLGHDTMYWYKQDSKKFLKIMFSYNNKELIINETVPNRFSPKSPDKAHLNLHINSLELGDSAVYFCASSQEVPGNSPLHFGNGTRLTVT.

The chain carries TRBV11-2 and TRBJ2-7; 7 nucleotides line up with TRBD1. The CDR3 extends over 13 amino acids. Germline V lookup: CDR1 SGHAT, CDR2 FQNNGV. V was pared by 7 bases and J by 1 base, with 4 bases of the junction left unmatched. CDR3 in amino acids: CASTGTESYEQYF. The CDR3 DNA follows: TGTGCCAGCACCGGGACAGAATCCTACGAGCAGTACTTC.

This chain links TRBV19 with TRBJ2-7; D gene ambiguous. This CDR3 region has 13 residues. V lost 6 bases to trimming and J lost 2 bases, with 11 bases between them. Germline CDR1 and CDR2: LNHDA and SQIVND (reference sequence). CDR3 loop: CASSPDETYEQYF. CDR3 bases: TGTGCCAGTAGCCCGGACGAAACCTACGAGCAGTACTTC.

This clonotype was counted between two and nine times. The CDR3 loop reads CASSRGYEETQYF. CDR3 coding DNA: TGTGCCAGCAGTCGCGGATACGAGGAGACCCAGTACTTC. The rearrangement links TRBV28 to TRBJ2-5; D unresolved. The V and J ends lost 5 bases and 5 bases respectively, with 12 bases between them. This CDR3 has 13 residues. Per germline, CDR1 MDHEN and CDR2 SYDVKM.

This clonotype has just a few counts. The chain couples TRBV12-3 or TRBV12-4 to TRBJ2-1; 7 bases are shared with TRBD1. The CDR3 has 20 residues. The ends lost 5 bases at V and 0 bases at J; junction bases unmatched: 19. For the CDR3, the DNA is TGTGCCAGCAGTAACAACGGACAGGCGGCGCCCGCCAGCTCCTACAATGAGCAGTTCTTC. Protein product: CASSNNGQAAPASSYNEQFF.

This clonotype was counted a few times. V usage is TRBV5-6 and J usage is TRBJ2-7; D unclear. The CDR3 runs to 14 residues. From germline, CDR1 is SGHDT and CDR2 YYEEEE. Trimming cost V 5 bases and J 0 bases, with 12 bases left between them. The CDR3 is CASRLRTVSYEQYF. CDR3 in DNA: TGTGCCAGCAGACTTAGGACGGTCTCCTACGAGCAGTACTTC.

V gene TRBV5-1 combines with J gene TRBJ2-7, with 7 bases identical to TRBD1. The J segment lost 3 bases and the V segment lost 5 bases, leaving 11 bases of the junction unmatched. The CDR3 runs 15 residues. CDR1 is SGHRS and CDR2 is YFSETQ in the germline V gene. CDR3 residues: CASREETGSGYEQYF. The CDR3 nucleotides read TGCGCCAGCAGGGAAGAGACAGGGTCTGGCTACGAGCAGTACTTC.

This chain joins TRBV7-2 and TRBJ2-2; no clear D. V was trimmed by 10 bases and J by 0 bases, leaving 9 bases between them. Germline CDR1 reads SGHTA; CDR2 reads FQGNSA. This CDR3 contains 13 residues. The CDR3: CANTYANTGELFF. CDR3 bases: TGTGCCAACACATACGCGAACACCGGGGAGCTGTTTTTT.